These T cell receptor beta chains were read from a single sample in a study of OX40 agonist ivuxolimab in advanced cancers. The repertoire was sequenced with immunoSEQ multiplex PCR; TCRdb's copy has only in-frame clones and lacks some. The repertoire holds approximately 50,000 clones, with 82% as singletons. The sequences come from CD4+ or CD8+ T cells sorted from blood, collected in a trial of the OX40 agonist ivuxolimab. The receptors come from an adult with an advanced solid tumor such as melanoma, head and neck, liver or kidney cancer. CDR3s leave out the opening cysteine and the closing phenylalanine or tryptophan.

v_gene,j_gene,CDR3aa
TRBV11-2,TRBJ2-3,ASSSTTRTDTQY
TRBV11-3,TRBJ1-6,ASSLETSNSPLH
TRBV7-2,TRBJ1-1,ASQAGVNTEAF
TRBV19,TRBJ2-5,ASSLGAGLAEETQY
TRBV14,TRBJ1-1,ASSQGGTALNTEAF
TRBV4-1,TRBJ1-6,ASSQVGQGYLGRSPLH
TRBV5-1,TRBJ1-4,ASSSTGVSNEKLF
TRBV11-2,TRBJ1-6,ASSLSNSPLH
TRBV18,TRBJ2-2,ASSPGGLNTGELF
TRBV7-9,TRBJ1-1,ASSVSLAGVTEAF
TRBV19,TRBJ2-7,ASSPPITGHEQY
TRBV5-6,TRBJ2-7,ASSLDPTGGYEQY
TRBV5-4,TRBJ1-1,ASSLEGARGSTEAF
TRBV7-2,TRBJ1-2,ASSLETGSYT
TRBV28,TRBJ1-1,ASSGQGMNTEAF
TRBV12-5,TRBJ1-5,ASGCPKTGRWNQPQH
TRBV19,TRBJ2-7,ASSIREGSVNEQY
TRBV7-9,TRBJ1-2,ASSLGVSSAGDYGYT
TRBV15,TRBJ2-3,ATSSRRGGFIDSTDTQY
TRBV11-2,TRBJ1-1,ASSLGASWTEAF
TRBV6-6,TRBJ1-1,ASSWMRDTEAF
TRBV5-1,TRBJ2-5,ASSFRLAGGIQETQY
TRBV7-2,TRBJ2-7,ASSFLASGGLYEQY
TRBV19,TRBJ2-5,ASSLEGETQY
TRBV6-5,TRBJ1-4,ASSNRGDNEKLF
TRBV4-1,TRBJ1-5,ASSRGQGLSNQPQH
TRBV5-1,TRBJ2-1,ASSKDFHNEQF
TRBV10-3,TRBJ2-5,AISPIRGGQETQY
TRBV6-1,TRBJ2-5,ASSVRRDRLGETQY
TRBV5-8,TRBJ2-3,ASSLAGTDTQY
TRBV5-4,TRBJ2-3,ASSYQGALTDTQY
TRBV7-2,TRBJ1-4,ASSKQSRNEKLF
TRBV5-6,TRBJ2-7,ASSSFSYEQY
TRBV18,TRBJ2-7,ASSLTGTSGGYEQY
TRBV10-1,TRBJ1-3,ASSEVRGPRPGNTIY
TRBV11-3,TRBJ2-1,ASTLPARSDNEQF
TRBV6-6,TRBJ2-3,ASSPGLAGVDTQY
TRBV7-9,TRBJ2-3,ASSLHNTDTQY
TRBV11-3,TRBJ2-2,ASSPGLPYTGELF
TRBV6-5,TRBJ2-1,ASSQLAGGYNEQF
TRBV4-1,TRBJ1-1,ASSPGLQTFRNTEAF
TRBV19,TRBJ2-7,ASSMQASDYEQY
TRBV18,TRBJ1-2,ASSPKEDGYT
TRBV7-8,TRBJ2-5,ASSLGLVGETQY
TRBV7-9,TRBJ1-2,ASSSGQPKYYGYT
TRBV28,TRBJ1-3,ASAEGTGRPGNTIY
TRBV5-6,TRBJ1-1,ASSFYSGVAF
TRBV5-1,TRBJ1-1,ASSTGTANTEAF
TRBV28,TRBJ1-5,ASSLGQNQPQH
TRBV11-2,TRBJ2-5,ASSPDQFGETQY
TRBV1,TRBJ1-2,TSSPKITDRGAIYGYT